This T cell receptor beta chain was retrieved from a study of T cell changes during pregnancy in multiple sclerosis. Looked up from germline, CDR1 is MNHEY and CDR2 is SVGAGI. Trimming removed 3 bases from V and 4 bases from J; junction bases left unmatched: 3. CDR3 length equals 15 residues. TCRdb keeps only in-frame clones here, not all; method: immunoSEQ multiplex PCR. Among 30,000 to 40,000 clones listed, about 89% were seen once. The chain has TRBV6-5 and TRBJ1-2; TRBD1 matches at 12 bases. Sequencing used CD4+ T cells from peripheral blood mononuclear cells, obtained in the third trimester of pregnancy. This TCR was recovered from a female donor in good health, enrolled as a control in a pregnancy study. The CDR3 loop is CASSYGTGGTYGYTF. CDR3 nucleotide sequence: TGTGCCAGCAGTTATGGGACAGGGGGCACCTATGGCTACACCTTC.